This TCR beta chain stems from a study of blood T cell repertoires in COVID-19. Libraries were prepared by immunoSEQ multiplex PCR; TCRdb keeps only in-frame clonotypes and omits some of them. The sample includes tens of thousands of clones, roughly 80% of them seen just once. The germline V gene encodes CDR1 SGDLS and CDR2 YYNGEE. V was cut by 4 bases and J by 5 bases, with 10 bases left in between. The CDR3 is 14 amino acids. The sample comprised peripheral blood. This clonotype originated in a man in his fifties or sixties with COVID-19, enrolled during active disease. This chain uses TRBV9 with TRBJ1-6, with D perhaps matching TRBD1 (6 bases). The CDR3 DNA follows: TGTGCCAGCAGCATCGGACAGAATAATTCACCCCTCCACTTT. Protein sequence: CASSIGQNNSPLHF.